The T cell receptor (beta chain) described here comes from a study of regulatory T cells in long-lasting Graves disease. Overall study results and limits: Peripheral blood alone, not thyroid tissue, underwent study.

Both iRepertoire HTBI primers and Arm-PCR of CDR3 regions were used to build the TCR beta libraries. TCRdb recomputed calls from the multiplex PCR reads with MiXCR, one row per CDR3 protein. The data contain around 460,000 distinct CDR3 sequences, 12% to 15% of them singletons. This clonotype came up a few times. The target antigen is unknown. The final CDR3 position lacks the conserved phenylalanine or tryptophan, pointing to a likely read error. Time point noted: newly diagnosed GD, antithyroid drugs for less than 3 months. Extracted RNA from PBMCs served as the source of the TCR library. The CDR3 extends over 14 amino acids. Per the germline V gene, CDR1 is MDHEN and CDR2 is SYDVKM. The ends were cut back, 6 bases at V and 3 bases at J, with 14 bases in the middle. These data were likewise used in another study, on T cells in Graves' hyperthyroidism and ophthalmopathy. Per that paper: On the basis of clinical symptoms, serum thyroxine and TRAb, thyroid ultrasound and orbital computed tomography, diagnoses were made. The HTBI primer set was used in a first-round RT-PCR of the TCR CDR3.

The receptor was derived from a woman between 45 and 60 years old with Graves disease. The sample here was peripheral blood mononuclear cells (PBMCs), taken at new diagnosis, from a patient treated with antithyroid drugs. The chain recombines TRBV28 with TRBJ1-2; TRBD1 might be the D (6 bases). CDR3 DNA sequence: TGTGCCAGCAGCGCCTCACAGGGAGACTATGGCTACACCCTC. Encoded protein: CASSASQGDYGYTL.